This TCR beta chain was observed in a study of spatial heterogeneity in lung cancer. Study at large: Fewer alpha-chain than beta-chain sequences were consistently detected. Study-wide points: At resection, ubiquitous expanded tumor TCRs appeared in blood more than at follow-up.

TCRdb reprocessed the 5' RACE reads with MiXCR, giving one entry per CDR3 protein. The data show 40,000 to 55,000 distinct CDR3 sequences, around 7% seen once. This clonotype was counted at least ten times. Antigen unknown. This CDR3 is 13 amino acids long. Trimming shortened V by 6 bases and J by 0 bases, and 6 bases separated the two germline ends. Germline V CDR1 and CDR2: SGHRS, YFSETQ. Time point specified: sample taken at primary tumor resection. The authors sequenced whole RNA from tumor, nontumor lung or frozen PBMC without sorting. This material consisted of PBMCs, taken at surgery. The clonotype comes from a female donor with early-stage non-small cell lung cancer. The chain combines TRBV5-1 with TRBJ2-2; D unresolved. The CDR3 coding sequence is TGCGCCAGCAAAGACCCGAACACCGGGGAGCTGTTTTTT. It encodes CASKDPNTGELFF.